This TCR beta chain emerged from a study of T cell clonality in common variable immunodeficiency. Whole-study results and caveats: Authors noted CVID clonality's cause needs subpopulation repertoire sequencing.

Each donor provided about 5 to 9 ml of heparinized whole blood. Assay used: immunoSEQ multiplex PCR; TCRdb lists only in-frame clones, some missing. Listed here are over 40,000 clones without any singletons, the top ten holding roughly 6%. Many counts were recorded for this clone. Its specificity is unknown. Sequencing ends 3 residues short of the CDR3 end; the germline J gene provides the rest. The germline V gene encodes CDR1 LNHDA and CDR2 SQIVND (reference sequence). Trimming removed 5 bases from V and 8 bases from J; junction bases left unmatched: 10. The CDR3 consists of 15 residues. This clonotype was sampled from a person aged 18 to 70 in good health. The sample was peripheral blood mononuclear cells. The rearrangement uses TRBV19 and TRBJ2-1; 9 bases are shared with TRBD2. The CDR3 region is CASSRKRGAWDEQFF. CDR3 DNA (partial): TGTGCCAGTAGTCGAAAGCGGGGGGCCTGGGATGAG.